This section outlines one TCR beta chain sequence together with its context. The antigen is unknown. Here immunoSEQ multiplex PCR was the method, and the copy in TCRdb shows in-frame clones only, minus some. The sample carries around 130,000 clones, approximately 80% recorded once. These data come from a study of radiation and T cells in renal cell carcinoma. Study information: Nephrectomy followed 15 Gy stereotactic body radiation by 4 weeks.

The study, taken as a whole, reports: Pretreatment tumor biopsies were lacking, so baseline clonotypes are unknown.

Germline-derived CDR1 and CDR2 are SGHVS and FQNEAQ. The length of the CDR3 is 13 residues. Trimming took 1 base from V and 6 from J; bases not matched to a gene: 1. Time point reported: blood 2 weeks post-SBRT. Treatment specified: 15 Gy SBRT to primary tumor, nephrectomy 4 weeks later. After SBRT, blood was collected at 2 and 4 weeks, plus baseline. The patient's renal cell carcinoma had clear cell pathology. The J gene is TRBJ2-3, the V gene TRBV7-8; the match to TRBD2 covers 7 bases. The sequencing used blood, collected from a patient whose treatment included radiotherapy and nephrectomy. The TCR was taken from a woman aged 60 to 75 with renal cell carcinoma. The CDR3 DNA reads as TGTGCCAGCAGCTTAGGAGCGGGGGATACGCAGTATTTT. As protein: CASSLGAGDTQYF. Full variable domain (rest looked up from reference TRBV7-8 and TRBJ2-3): GAGVSQSPRYKVAKRGQDVALRCDPISGHVSLFWYQQALGQGPEFLTYFQNEAQLDKSGLPSDRFFAERPEGSVSTLKIQRTQQEDSAVYLCASSLGAGDTQYFGPGTRLTVL.